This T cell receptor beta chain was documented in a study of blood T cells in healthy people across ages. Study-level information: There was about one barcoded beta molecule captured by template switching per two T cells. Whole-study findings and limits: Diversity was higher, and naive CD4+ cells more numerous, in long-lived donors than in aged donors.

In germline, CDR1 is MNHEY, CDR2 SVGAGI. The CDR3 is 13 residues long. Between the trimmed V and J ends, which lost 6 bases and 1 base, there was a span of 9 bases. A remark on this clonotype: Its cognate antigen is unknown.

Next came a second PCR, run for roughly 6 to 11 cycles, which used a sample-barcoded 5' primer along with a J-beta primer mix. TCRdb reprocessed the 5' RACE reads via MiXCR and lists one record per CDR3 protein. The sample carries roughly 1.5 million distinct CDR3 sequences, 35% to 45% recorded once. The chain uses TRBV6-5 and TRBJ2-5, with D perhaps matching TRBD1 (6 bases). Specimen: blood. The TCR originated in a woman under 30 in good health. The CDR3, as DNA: TGTGCCAGCAGGGGGACATTCCAAGAGACCCAGTACTTC. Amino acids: CASRGTFQETQYF.